This T cell receptor beta chain was recovered during a study of cytomegalovirus exposure and HLA in healthy donors. The CDR3 runs to 12 residues. The ends were cut back, 7 bases at V and 3 bases at J, with 9 bases in the middle. The germline V gene encodes CDR1 SGHNT and CDR2 YENEEA. Primers for the PCR totalled 60 Vbeta and 13 Jbeta. Only in-frame clones appear in the TCRdb table, and some are missing; sequencing was by immunoSEQ multiplex PCR. The sample includes some 200,000 clones, about 80% of them seen just once. The sequencing input was PBMCs. The J gene is TRBJ2-5, the V gene TRBV11-3, with D possibly TRBD1 on 5 matching bases. This TCR came from a woman in her forties in good health and CMV-seronegative. The CDR3 region is CASTSGKETQYF. CDR3 nucleotides: TGTGCCAGCACCTCAGGGAAAGAGACCCAGTACTTC. Combining the CDR3 with reference TRBV11-3 and TRBJ2-5 gives the whole variable domain EAGVVQSPRYKIIEKKQPVAFWCNPISGHNTLYWYLQNLGQGPELLIRYENEEAVDDSQLPKDRFSAERLKGVDSTLKIQPAELGDSAVYLCASTSGKETQYFGPGTRLLVL.